The 26 T cell receptor beta chains reported below all come from one sample, sequenced in a study of CD8 T cells in ankylosing spondylitis. TCRdb re-analysed the 5' RACE reads in MiXCR, keeping a single row per CDR3 protein. The sample yields 20,000 to 30,000 distinct CDR3 sequences, 2.5% to 3% seen once. The specimen was blood, either unsorted or a sorted T cell fraction (not recorded which). The receptors here all came from a female donor with ankylosing spondylitis or in good health (not recorded which).

In this sample, this clonotype turned up many times. The rearrangement links TRBV9 to TRBJ2-2; TRBD2 might be the D (5 bases). CDR3 length: 15 amino acids. CDR1 and CDR2 (germline): SGDLS, YYNGEE. The V gene lost 0 bases and the J gene lost 1 base, with 7 bases spanning the gap. Written as DNA, the CDR3 is TGTGCCAGCAGCGTAGAACTAGGGAACACCGGGGAGCTGTTTTTT. Encoded protein: CASSVELGNTGELFF.

This clonotype is termed medium-sized. V is TRBV9 and J is TRBJ2-7; perhaps TRBD2 as D (6 bases). Germline-derived CDR1 and CDR2 are SGDLS and YYNGEE. Between the trimmed V and J ends, which lost 2 bases and 2 bases, there was a span of 14 bases. The CDR3 is 15 amino acids. The DNA for the CDR3 is TGTGCCAGCAGCGTGGAGGGCGGACCAACCTACGAGCAGTACTTC. This sequence encodes CASSVEGGPTYEQYF. Full variable domain (rest looked up from reference TRBV9 and TRBJ2-7): DSGVTQTPKHLITATGQRVTLRCSPRSGDLSVYWYQQSLDQGLQFLIQYYNGEERAKGNILERFSAQQFPDLHSELNLSSLELGDSALYFCASSVEGGPTYEQYFGPGTRLTVT.

This clonotype was picked up many times. The V and J genes are TRBV9 and TRBJ2-3; TRBD2 matches at 11 bases. Trimming removed 4 bases from V and 5 bases from J; junction bases left unmatched: 9. From germline, CDR1 is SGDLS and CDR2 YYNGEE. This CDR3 is built from 16 residues. The DNA of the CDR3 is TGTGCCAGCAGCCCCCAACTAGCGGGAGCTGGAGATACGCAGTATTTT. Protein product: CASSPQLAGAGDTQYF.

This clonotype was picked up many times. The chain employs TRBV9 and TRBJ2-7; 11 positions agree with TRBD2. Germline CDR1 is SGDLS and CDR2 is YYNGEE. The CDR3 sequence is 15 residues long. The junction had 3 bases not matched to a gene; V was cut back by 3 bases and J by 1 base. The CDR3 sequence is CASSAGTSGSYEQYF. As DNA, the CDR3 is TGTGCCAGCAGCGCCGGGACTAGCGGATCCTACGAGCAGTACTTC.

This clonotype was detected ten times or more. The genes are TRBV9 and TRBJ1-2; 7 nucleotides agree with TRBD1. V lost 4 bases to trimming and J lost 4 bases; unmatched junction nucleotides: 10. Germline CDR1 reads SGDLS; CDR2 reads YYNGEE. This CDR3 is 15 amino acids long. The CDR3, as DNA: TGTGCCAGCAGCCCCCGACAGGGCGTTGGCTATGGCTACACCTTC. Translation: CASSPRQGVGYGYTF.

This clonotype appeared many times. The chain couples TRBV9 to TRBJ1-1; 7 bases map to TRBD1. CDR3 size: 17 residues. The J segment lost 8 bases and the V segment lost 0 bases, leaving 16 bases of the junction unmatched. CDR1 is SGDLS and CDR2 is YYNGEE in the germline V gene. CDR3 protein: CASSVESGTVDGDEAFF. The CDR3 bases are TGTGCCAGCAGCGTAGAATCCGGGACAGTAGACGGTGACGAAGCTTTCTTT.

Many counts were recorded for this clonotype. The V call is TRBV9, the J call TRBJ1-5; D unclear. Germline CDR1 and CDR2: SGDLS and YYNGEE. There are 15 residues in the CDR3. The V end was cut by 4 bases, the J end by 0 bases, with 11 bases between. The CDR3 nucleotides read TGTGCCAGCAGCCCGAGCGTAGCTAGCAATCAGCCCCAGCATTTT. Translating gives CASSPSVASNQPQHF.

This clonotype was counted many times. The chain joins TRBV9 to TRBJ2-4; D might be TRBD2 (5 bases). Per germline, CDR1 SGDLS and CDR2 YYNGEE. V was trimmed by 4 bases and J by 0 bases, leaving 11 bases between them. The CDR3 totals 15 residues. The CDR3 DNA reads as TGTGCCAGCAGCCCCCGGGAACTAGCCAAAAACATTCAGTACTTC. Translated: CASSPRELAKNIQYF. Looking up the rest from reference TRBV9 and TRBJ2-4 gives the full variable domain: DSGVTQTPKHLITATGQRVTLRCSPRSGDLSVYWYQQSLDQGLQFLIQYYNGEERAKGNILERFSAQQFPDLHSELNLSSLELGDSALYFCASSPRELAKNIQYFGAGTRLSVL.

This clonotype showed up just a few times. The chain employs TRBV21-1 and TRBJ2-6. TRBV21-1 is assigned pseudogene status. The CDR3 loop spans 17 amino acids. Here the CDR3 reads CASSKAPQGSGANVLTF. For the CDR3, the DNA is TGTGCCAGCAGCAAAGCGCCACAGGGCTCTGGGGCCAACGTCCTGACTTTC.

This clonotype was observed many times. The chain combines TRBV9 with TRBJ2-6, with 7 bases fitting TRBD1. V trimming: 3 bases; J trimming: 4 bases; junction bases outside the gene matches: 10. Germline assignment: CDR1 SGDLS and CDR2 YYNGEE. The CDR3 has 17 residues. For the CDR3, the DNA is TGTGCCAGCAGCGCGAGAGATACAGGGGTCGGGGCCAACGTCCTGACTTTC. Protein: CASSARDTGVGANVLTF.

This clonotype was seen ten or more times. The chain has TRBV9 and TRBJ1-3, with D unclear. This CDR3 contains 17 residues. CDR1 SGDLS and CDR2 YYNGEE come from the germline V gene. Trimming took 4 bases from V and 0 from J, leaving 17 bases between them. In DNA, the CDR3 is TGTGCCAGCAGCTCCTCGACACGGACCCTCTCTGGAAACACCATATATTTT. It yields the protein CASSSSTRTLSGNTIYF. The full variable domain, completed using reference TRBV9 and TRBJ1-3, is DSGVTQTPKHLITATGQRVTLRCSPRSGDLSVYWYQQSLDQGLQFLIQYYNGEERAKGNILERFSAQQFPDLHSELNLSSLELGDSALYFCASSSSTRTLSGNTIYFGEGSWLTVV.

This clonotype was counted ten times or more. The rearrangement links TRBV9 to TRBJ2-1; 7 bases are a match to TRBD2. In germline, CDR1 is SGDLS, CDR2 YYNGEE. This CDR3 region has 14 residues. V was clipped by 0 bases and J by 8 bases; unmatched bases: 5. The CDR3 sequence: CASSVGTSLYEQFF. The DNA of the CDR3 is TGTGCCAGCAGCGTAGGGACTAGTCTATATGAGCAGTTCTTC.

This clonotype was seen repeatedly, ten times or more. J is TRBJ2-3 and V is TRBV9; 7 bases agree with TRBD1. CDR3 length equals 16 residues. The V gene's germline CDR1 is SGDLS and CDR2 YYNGEE. V lost 2 bases to trimming and J lost 6 bases; unmatched junction nucleotides: 12. CDR3 amino acids: CASSVSTGATSDTQYF. The CDR3 bases are TGTGCCAGCAGCGTGTCAACAGGGGCCACCTCGGATACGCAGTATTTT. The whole variable domain, remainder taken from reference TRBV9 and TRBJ2-3, is DSGVTQTPKHLITATGQRVTLRCSPRSGDLSVYWYQQSLDQGLQFLIQYYNGEERAKGNILERFSAQQFPDLHSELNLSSLELGDSALYFCASSVSTGATSDTQYFGPGTRLTVL.

There are many counts of this clonotype. The rearrangement uses TRBV9 and TRBJ2-2, with D tentatively TRBD1 (5 bases). The V gene's germline CDR1 is SGDLS and CDR2 YYNGEE. CDR3 length: 14 amino acids. Trimming took off 7 bases at V and 0 bases at J, with 10 bases between the two ends. The CDR3 nucleotides are TGTGCCAGCGGAACGACAGCGAACACCGGGGAGCTGTTTTTT. Protein product: CASGTTANTGELFF. The entire variable domain, with the rest obtained from reference TRBV9 and TRBJ2-2, is as follows: DSGVTQTPKHLITATGQRVTLRCSPRSGDLSVYWYQQSLDQGLQFLIQYYNGEERAKGNILERFSAQQFPDLHSELNLSSLELGDSALYFCASGTTANTGELFFGEGSRLTVL.

This clonotype occurred many times. The chain is built from TRBV9 and TRBJ2-3, with TRBD2 matching 12 bases. J lost 1 base, V lost 3 bases, and 3 bases had no gene match. The CDR3 spans 16 residues. Germline CDR1 and CDR2: SGDLS and YYNGEE. The CDR3 loop is CASSARLAGGTDTQYF. The CDR3 nucleotides read TGTGCCAGCAGCGCTAGACTAGCGGGGGGCACAGATACGCAGTATTTT.

This clonotype was detected many times. CDR3 amino acids: CASNRDSSETQYF. The CDR3 DNA is TGTGCCAGCAATCGGGACAGTTCAGAGACCCAGTACTTC. J is TRBJ2-5 and V is TRBV9; 7 bases fit TRBD1. The CDR3 totals 13 residues. V shed 6 bases, J shed 4 bases, and the junction held 6 bases outside the gene matches. CDR1 and CDR2 from the germline V gene are SGDLS and YYNGEE.

This clonotype appeared many times. The rearrangement uses TRBV9 and TRBJ2-1, with 8 bases that match TRBD2. Losses at the gene ends were 3 bases for V and 4 bases for J; bases not matched to a gene: 9. Germline V gene lookup returns CDR1 SGDLS and CDR2 YYNGEE. CDR3 length: 16 residues. The CDR3 region is CASSATSGISYNEQFF. The CDR3 coding sequence is TGTGCCAGCAGCGCAACTAGCGGAATTTCGTACAATGAGCAGTTCTTC.

This clonotype was counted between two and nine times. J is TRBJ2-3 and V is TRBV9; no firm D call. This CDR3 region has 12 residues. Per germline, CDR1 SGDLS and CDR2 YYNGEE. V lost 0 bases, J lost 6 bases, and 5 bases lay in between. The CDR3 here is CASSVEKDTQYF. CDR3 bases: TGTGCCAGCAGCGTAGAAAAGGATACGCAGTATTTT.

At least ten counts were recorded for this clonotype. The chain links TRBV9 to TRBJ2-5; TRBD2 matches 9 bases. The CDR3 runs 16 residues. Germline V gene data show CDR1 as SGDLS and CDR2 as YYNGEE. The V gene end was trimmed by 0 bases and the J gene end by 2 bases; junction bases not matched to a gene: 5. Here the CDR3 DNA reads TGTGCCAGCAGCGTAGGGACAGCGGGGGGACAAGAGACCCAGTACTTC. Translation: CASSVGTAGGQETQYF.

This clonotype was counted ten times or more. The chain uses TRBV9 and TRBJ2-2; unclear D gene. Germline V CDR1 and CDR2: SGDLS, YYNGEE. V was shortened by 0 bases and J by 1 base, with 7 bases between the two germline ends. The CDR3 length is 15 residues. Written as DNA, the CDR3 is TGTGCCAGCAGCGTAGGTGGGGTGAACACCGGGGAGCTGTTTTTT. Translation gives CASSVGGVNTGELFF.

This clonotype has at least ten counts. The chain uses TRBV9 and TRBJ1-2, with 8 nucleotides matching TRBD1. This CDR3 has 15 residues. Looked up from germline, CDR1 is SGDLS and CDR2 is YYNGEE. The ends lost 4 bases at V and 2 bases at J; junction bases unmatched: 7. CDR3 in amino acids: CASSPMGTGNYGYTF. The CDR3 DNA reads as TGTGCCAGCAGCCCGATGGGGACAGGAAACTATGGCTACACCTTC.

This clonotype came up many times. The chain carries TRBV9 and TRBJ1-6; D is uncertain. The CDR3 covers 18 residues. With 4 bases removed from V and 0 bases from J, the gap between germline ends came to 17 bases. CDR1 is SGDLS, CDR2 YYNGEE, per germline. Written as DNA, the CDR3 is TGTGCCAGCAGCAGCAAAGACGGACGGAGCTCCTATAATTCACCCCTCCACTTT. As protein: CASSSKDGRSSYNSPLHF.

This clonotype appeared many times. The V and J genes are TRBV9 and TRBJ2-5, with 11 bases identical to TRBD2. The CDR3 contains 17 residues. CDR1 and CDR2 from the germline V gene are SGDLS and YYNGEE. The V gene end was trimmed by 4 bases and the J gene end by 5 bases; junction bases not matched to a gene: 13. CDR3 region: CASSLLAGGLSGETQYF. DNA for the CDR3: TGTGCCAGCAGCTTATTAGCGGGGGGGCTTTCTGGGGAGACCCAGTACTTC. The variable domain in full, completed from reference TRBV9 and TRBJ2-5, reads DSGVTQTPKHLITATGQRVTLRCSPRSGDLSVYWYQQSLDQGLQFLIQYYNGEERAKGNILERFSAQQFPDLHSELNLSSLELGDSALYFCASSLLAGGLSGETQYFGPGTRLLVL.

This clonotype was found many times. The rearrangement links TRBV9 to TRBJ1-5, with D unclear. V lost 3 bases and J 2 bases, leaving 12 bases between the germline ends. Germline V gene lookup returns CDR1 SGDLS and CDR2 YYNGEE. The CDR3 covers 15 residues. CDR3 in amino acids: CASSAEGGRNQPQHF. CDR3 nucleotide sequence: TGTGCCAGCAGCGCTGAGGGAGGCCGCAATCAGCCCCAGCATTTT.

This clonotype has a count of ten or more. The V and J genes are TRBV9 and TRBJ2-1, with a weak D call TRBD1 (5 bases). Germline CDR1 and CDR2: SGDLS and YYNGEE. The CDR3 is 12 residues long. V was clipped by 2 bases and J by 9 bases, with 9 bases between them. Written as DNA, the CDR3 is TGTGCCAGCAGCGTTTTAGGGGTTGAGCAGTTCTTC. Protein sequence: CASSVLGVEQFF. Supplemented by reference TRBV9 and TRBJ2-1, the full variable domain reads DSGVTQTPKHLITATGQRVTLRCSPRSGDLSVYWYQQSLDQGLQFLIQYYNGEERAKGNILERFSAQQFPDLHSELNLSSLELGDSALYFCASSVLGVEQFFGPGTRLTVL.

At least ten counts were recorded for this clonotype. The V gene is TRBV9, the J gene TRBJ2-7; D remains unclear. V dropped 0 bases and J dropped 0 bases, with 10 bases sitting between them. Germline V CDR1 and CDR2: SGDLS, YYNGEE. CDR3 length: 15 amino acids. In nucleotides, the CDR3 is TGTGCCAGCAGCGTAGACGCCTCTCCCTCCTACGAGCAGTACTTC. Encoded protein: CASSVDASPSYEQYF.